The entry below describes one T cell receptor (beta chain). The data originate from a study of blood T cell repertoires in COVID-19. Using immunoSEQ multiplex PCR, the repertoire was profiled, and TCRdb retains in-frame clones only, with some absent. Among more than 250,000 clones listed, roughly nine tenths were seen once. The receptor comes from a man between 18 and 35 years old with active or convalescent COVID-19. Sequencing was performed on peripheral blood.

This CDR3 is CASSFSETQYF. In DNA form, the CDR3 reads TGTGCCAGCAGTTTCTCAGAGACCCAGTACTTC. The chain carries TRBV12-3 or TRBV12-4 and TRBJ2-5; D unresolved. This CDR3 comprises 11 residues. V was pared by 3 bases and J by 4 bases, with 3 bases between.